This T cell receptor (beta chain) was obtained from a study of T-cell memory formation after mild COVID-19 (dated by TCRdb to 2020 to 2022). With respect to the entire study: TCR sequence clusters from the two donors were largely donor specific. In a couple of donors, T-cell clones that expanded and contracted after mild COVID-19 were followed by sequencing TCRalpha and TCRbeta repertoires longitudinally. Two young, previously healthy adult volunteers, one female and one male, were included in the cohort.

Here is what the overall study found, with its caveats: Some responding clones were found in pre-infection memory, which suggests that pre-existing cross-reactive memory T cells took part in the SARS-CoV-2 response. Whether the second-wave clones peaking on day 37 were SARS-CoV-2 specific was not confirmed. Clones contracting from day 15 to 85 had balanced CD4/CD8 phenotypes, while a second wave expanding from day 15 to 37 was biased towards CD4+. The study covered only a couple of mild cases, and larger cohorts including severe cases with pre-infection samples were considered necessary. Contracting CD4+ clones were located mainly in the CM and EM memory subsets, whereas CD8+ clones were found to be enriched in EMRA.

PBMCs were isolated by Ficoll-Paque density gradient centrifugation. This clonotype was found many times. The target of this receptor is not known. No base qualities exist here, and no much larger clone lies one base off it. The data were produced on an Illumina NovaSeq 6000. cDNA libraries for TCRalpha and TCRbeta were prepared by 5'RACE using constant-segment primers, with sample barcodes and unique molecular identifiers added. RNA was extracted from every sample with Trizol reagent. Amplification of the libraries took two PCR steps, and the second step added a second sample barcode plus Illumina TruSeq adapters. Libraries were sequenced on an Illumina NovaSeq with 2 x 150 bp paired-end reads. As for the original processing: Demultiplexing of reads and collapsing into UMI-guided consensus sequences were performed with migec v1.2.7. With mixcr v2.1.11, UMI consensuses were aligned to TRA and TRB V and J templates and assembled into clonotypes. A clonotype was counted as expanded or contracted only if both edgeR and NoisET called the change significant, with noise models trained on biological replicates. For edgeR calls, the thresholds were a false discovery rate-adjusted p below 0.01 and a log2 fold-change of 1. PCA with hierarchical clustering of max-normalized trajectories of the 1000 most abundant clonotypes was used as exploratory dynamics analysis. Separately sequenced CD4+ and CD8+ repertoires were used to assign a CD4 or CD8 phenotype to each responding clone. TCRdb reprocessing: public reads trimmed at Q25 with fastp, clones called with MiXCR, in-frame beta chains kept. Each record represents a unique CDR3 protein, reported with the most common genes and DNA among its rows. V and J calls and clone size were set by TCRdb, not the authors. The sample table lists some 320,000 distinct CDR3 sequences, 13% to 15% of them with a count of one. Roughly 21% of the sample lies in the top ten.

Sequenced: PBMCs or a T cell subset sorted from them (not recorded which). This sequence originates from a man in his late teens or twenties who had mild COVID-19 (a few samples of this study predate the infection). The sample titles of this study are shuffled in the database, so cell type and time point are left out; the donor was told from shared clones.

The CDR3 protein is CASSLRPVGQGRLNIQYF. The DNA sequence is as follows: TGTGCCAGCAGCTTAAGGCCGGTGGGACAGGGGAGGTTAAACATTCAGTACTTC. This chain joins TRBV7-2 to TRBJ2-4; 10 of the junction bases match TRBD1. CDR1 and CDR2, looked up from the germline V gene, are SGHTA and FQGNSA. The CDR3 covers 18 residues, taking in both the cysteine and the phenylalanine. Left in the record is the CDR3 DNA by itself, 54 bases read in frame from the first base. V is cut back by 2 bases and J by 6 bases, with 13 bases in the junction unmatched. Supplemented by the reference TRBV7-2 and TRBJ2-4 proteins around the CDR3, the complete variable domain is GAGVSQSPSNKVTEKGKDVELRCDPISGHTALYWYRQSLGQGLEFLIYFQGNSAPDKSGLPSDRFSAERTGGSVSTLTIQRTQQEDSAVYLCASSLRPVGQGRLNIQYFGAGTRLSVL.